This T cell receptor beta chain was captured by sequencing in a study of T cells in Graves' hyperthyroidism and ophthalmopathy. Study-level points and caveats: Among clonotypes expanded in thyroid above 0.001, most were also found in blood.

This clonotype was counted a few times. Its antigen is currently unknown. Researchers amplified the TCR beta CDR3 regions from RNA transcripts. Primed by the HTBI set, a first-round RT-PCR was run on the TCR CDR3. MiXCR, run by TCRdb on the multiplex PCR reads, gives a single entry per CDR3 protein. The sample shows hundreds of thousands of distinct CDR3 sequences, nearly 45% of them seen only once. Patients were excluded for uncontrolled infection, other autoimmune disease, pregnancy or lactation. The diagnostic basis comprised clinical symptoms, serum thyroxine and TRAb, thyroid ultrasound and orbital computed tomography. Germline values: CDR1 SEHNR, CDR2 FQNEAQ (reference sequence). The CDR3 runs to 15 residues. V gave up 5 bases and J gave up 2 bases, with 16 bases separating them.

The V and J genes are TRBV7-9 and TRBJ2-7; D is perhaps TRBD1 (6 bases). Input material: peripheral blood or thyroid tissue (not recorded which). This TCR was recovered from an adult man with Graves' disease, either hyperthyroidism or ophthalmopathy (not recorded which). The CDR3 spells CASSPQGFSAYEQYF. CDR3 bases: TGTGCCAGCAGCCCCCAGGGGTTTTCAGCCTACGAGCAGTACTTC.